Presented here are 17 T cell receptor beta chains from one specimen sequenced in a study of blood T cell repertoires in COVID-19. The method was immunoSEQ multiplex PCR; TCRdb's version includes in-frame clones alone and lacks a portion of them. The table has 350,000 to 550,000 clones, roughly 89% seen once; the top ten hold about 4.3%. The source material was peripheral blood. The receptors were sampled from a woman younger than 45 with acute or convalescent COVID-19.

V usage is TRBV6-1 and J usage is TRBJ2-2, with no clear D. Looked up from germline, CDR1 is MNHNS and CDR2 is SASEGT. The CDR3 has 15 amino acids. Trimming removed 3 bases at V and 4 bases at J, with 12 bases between. DNA of the CDR3: TGTGCCAGCAGTGAGGGCAGTTCGACCACCGGGGAGCTGTTTTTT. It translates to CASSEGSSTTGELFF.

This chain connects TRBV18 to TRBJ2-2; D ambiguous. This CDR3 region has 13 residues. Trimming shortened V by 4 bases and J by 4 bases, and 7 bases separated the two germline ends. CDR1 is KGHSH, CDR2 LQKENI, per germline. CDR3 protein: CASSREVTGELFF. DNA for the CDR3: TGTGCCAGCTCACGAGAAGTCACCGGGGAGCTGTTTTTT. The entire variable domain, with the rest obtained from reference TRBV18 and TRBJ2-2, is as follows: NAGVMQNPRHLVRRRGQEARLRCSPMKGHSHVYWYRQLPEEGLKFMVYLQKENIIDESGMPKERFSAEFPKEGPSILRIQQVVRGDSAAYFCASSREVTGELFFGEGSRLTVL.

The rearrangement joins TRBV7-9 to TRBJ1-2; D may be TRBD1 (5 bases). Trimming removed 4 bases at V and 2 bases at J, with 14 bases between. CDR3 length equals 15 residues. The germline CDR1 and CDR2 sequences are SEHNR and FQNEAQ (reference sequence). The DNA of the CDR3 is TGTGCCAGCAGCTCGAGCGACAGAATCAACTATGGCTACACCTTC. Its translation: CASSSSDRINYGYTF.

This clone was seen once. This chain links TRBV7-9 with TRBJ2-3, with 7 bases lining up with TRBD1. The germline gives CDR1 SEHNR, CDR2 FQNEAQ (reference sequence). Germline trimming cut 5 bases from V and 2 bases from J; bases unmatched to any gene: 10. The CDR3 spans 16 residues. CDR3 residues: CASSALKTGNTDTQYF. In DNA form, the CDR3 reads TGTGCCAGCAGCGCCTTAAAGACAGGGAACACAGATACGCAGTATTTT.

The CDR3: CASSPETGPTGYTF. CDR3 in DNA: TGTGCCAGCAGCCCAGAAACAGGGCCGACTGGCTACACCTTC. The J gene is TRBJ1-2, the V gene TRBV6-6; tentative D call: TRBD1 (6 bases). Looked up from germline, CDR1 is MNHNY and CDR2 is SVGAGI (reference sequence). V was clipped by 6 bases and J by 7 bases, with 18 bases between them. This CDR3 region has 14 residues.

With regard to this clone: Other DNA variants within this sample encode the same CDR3. The rearrangement joins TRBV6-5 to TRBJ1-3; TRBD1 matches at 7 bases. The CDR3 length is 14 residues. V trimming: 6 bases; J trimming: 1 base; junction bases outside the gene matches: 3. The germline gives CDR1 MNHEY, CDR2 SVGAGI. The CDR3 nucleotides are TGTGCCAGCAGCCCGACAGGGTCTGGAAACACCATATATTTT. Translation: CASSPTGSGNTIYF.

The V gene is TRBV3-1 (or the pseudogene TRBV3-2), the J gene TRBJ1-5; D is ambiguous. Germline values: CDR1 LGHDT, CDR2 YNNKEL (reference sequence). The CDR3 totals 15 residues. V was trimmed by 4 bases and J by 0 bases, leaving 10 bases between them. The CDR3 loop reads CASSRRPDSNQPQHF. CDR3 nucleotides: TGTGCCAGCAGCCGCCGCCCAGATAGCAATCAGCCCCAGCATTTT.

The rearrangement links TRBV19 to TRBJ2-7; the D gene is possibly TRBD1 (6 bases). The CDR3 loop spans 15 amino acids. V lost 5 bases to trimming and J lost 4 bases, with 18 bases between them. CDR1 is LNHDA and CDR2 is SQIVND in the germline V gene (reference sequence). The CDR3 region has the DNA TGTGCCAGTAGTCCATTCCCCGGACAGCAATACGAGCAGTACTTC. Protein product: CASSPFPGQQYEQYF.

V is TRBV4-1 and J is TRBJ1-1; D not resolved. V lost 0 bases to trimming and J lost 6 bases, with 11 bases between them. Looked up from germline, CDR1 is MGHRA and CDR2 is YSYEKL. The CDR3 contains 14 residues. The CDR3 loop is CASSQEGRYAEAFF. In DNA form, the CDR3 reads TGCGCCAGCAGCCAAGAGGGGAGGTACGCTGAAGCTTTCTTT.

This clone was counted once. V usage is TRBV4-1 and J usage is TRBJ2-7, with 7 positions matching TRBD1. The CDR3 has 16 residues. In germline, CDR1 is MGHRA, CDR2 YSYEKL. The V and J ends lost 4 bases and 1 base, in that order; junction bases with no gene match: 10. The CDR3 here is CASSPRGGTLSYEQYF. The CDR3 nucleotides are TGCGCCAGCAGCCCCAGAGGGGGCACCCTATCCTACGAGCAGTACTTC.

This rearrangement joins TRBV7-3 to TRBJ1-1; 9 positions match TRBD1. Trimming removed 5 bases from V and 6 bases from J; junction bases left unmatched: 7. The CDR3 sequence is 14 residues long. In germline, CDR1 is SGHTA, CDR2 FQGTGA. CDR3 sequence: CASSLDRGSAEAFF. The CDR3, as DNA: TGTGCCAGCAGCCTGGACAGGGGTAGCGCTGAAGCTTTCTTT.

The chain is built from TRBV12-3 or TRBV12-4 and TRBJ1-1; no reliable D call. Trimming cost V 3 bases and J 0 bases, with 5 bases left between them. This CDR3 region has 13 residues. In DNA form, the CDR3 reads TGTGCCAGCAGTTTGGGCATGAACACTGAAGCTTTCTTT. Its protein product is CASSLGMNTEAFF.

The chain couples TRBV19 to TRBJ2-5; 9 bases align to TRBD2. The CDR3 extends over 15 amino acids. V gave up 4 bases and J gave up 2 bases; unmatched junction bases: 5. Germline CDR1 and CDR2: LNHDA and SQIVND (reference sequence). CDR3 residues: CASSTPGLAQETQYF. For the CDR3, the DNA is TGTGCCAGTAGTACACCGGGACTAGCTCAAGAGACCCAGTACTTC.

The V call is TRBV7-2, the J call TRBJ1-2, with 9 positions matching TRBD1. There are 15 residues in the CDR3. With 4 bases clipped from V and 5 bases from J, the junction kept 8 bases outside the gene matches. Per germline, CDR1 SGHTA and CDR2 FQGNSA. CDR3 loop: CASSSYRGRGYGYTF. The CDR3 bases are TGTGCCAGCAGCTCCTACAGGGGGCGCGGGTATGGCTACACCTTC.

The chain is built from TRBV30 and TRBJ1-2; 7 nucleotides line up with TRBD1. The CDR3 sequence is 13 residues long. V shed 4 bases and J 2 bases; nucleotides not matched to a gene: 4. Germline values: CDR1 GTSNPN, CDR2 SVGIG (reference sequence). In DNA, the CDR3 is TGTGCCTGGACCCCCAGGGGGAACTATGGCTACACCTTC. It translates to CAWTPRGNYGYTF.

This clone has a single count. J is TRBJ2-1 and V is TRBV19, with TRBD2 identical over 14 bases. With 8 bases clipped from V and 9 bases from J, the junction kept 9 bases outside the gene matches. CDR1 LNHDA and CDR2 SQIVND come from the germline V gene (reference sequence). There are 15 residues in the CDR3. The DNA of the CDR3 is TGTGCCAGTGCTGAGACTAGCGGGGGGGTGGCTGAGCAGTTCTTC. Translation: CASAETSGGVAEQFF.

This chain joins TRBV7-3 and TRBJ2-3; 7 bases line up with TRBD2. This CDR3 comprises 12 residues. Germline V gene data show CDR1 as SGHTA and CDR2 as FQGTGA. V shed 5 bases, J shed 4 bases, and the junction held 0 bases outside the gene matches. DNA for the CDR3: TGTGCCAGCAGCCGGGGGGCAGATACGCAGTATTTT. It translates to CASSRGADTQYF.